This TCR beta chain was recorded in a study of cytomegalovirus exposure and HLA in healthy donors. About this clone itself: Its antigen is unknown.

With 4 bases removed from V and 4 bases from J, the gap between germline ends came to 17 bases. The CDR3 extends over 14 amino acids. Germline V gene data show CDR1 as GTSNPN and CDR2 as SVGIG (reference sequence). Study-level results: Cytomegalovirus-associated status was assigned to some 180 TCR beta chains. An analysis done earlier found most TCR beta V segments productive about 87% or about 30% of the time. One variant, a missense change in DCLRE1C, was linked in a later analysis to TCR beta V- and J-gene trimming. Researchers reported that a few CMV-associated chains were confirmed in vitro as CMV antigen-specific.

With 60 Vbeta and 13 Jbeta primers, the PCR was carried out. Profiled with immunoSEQ multiplex PCR; TCRdb holds only in-frame clones, not every one. This sample has approximately 160,000 clones, with less than 90% found just once. The receptor comes from a woman in her 50s in good health and CMV-seropositive. Material for sequencing was PBMCs. The rearrangement links TRBV30 to TRBJ2-7, with D tentatively TRBD1 (5 bases). The CDR3 coding sequence is TGTGCCTGGACCAAGGGCGCAGGGATATACGAGCAGTACTTC. Amino acids: CAWTKGAGIYEQYF. The variable domain in full, with the rest retrieved from reference TRBV30 and TRBJ2-7, is SQTIHQWPATLVQPVGSPLSLECTVEGTSNPNLYWYRQAAGRGLQLLFYSVGIGQISSEVPQNLSASRPQDRQFILSSKKLLLSDSGFYLCAWTKGAGIYEQYFGPGTRLTVT.